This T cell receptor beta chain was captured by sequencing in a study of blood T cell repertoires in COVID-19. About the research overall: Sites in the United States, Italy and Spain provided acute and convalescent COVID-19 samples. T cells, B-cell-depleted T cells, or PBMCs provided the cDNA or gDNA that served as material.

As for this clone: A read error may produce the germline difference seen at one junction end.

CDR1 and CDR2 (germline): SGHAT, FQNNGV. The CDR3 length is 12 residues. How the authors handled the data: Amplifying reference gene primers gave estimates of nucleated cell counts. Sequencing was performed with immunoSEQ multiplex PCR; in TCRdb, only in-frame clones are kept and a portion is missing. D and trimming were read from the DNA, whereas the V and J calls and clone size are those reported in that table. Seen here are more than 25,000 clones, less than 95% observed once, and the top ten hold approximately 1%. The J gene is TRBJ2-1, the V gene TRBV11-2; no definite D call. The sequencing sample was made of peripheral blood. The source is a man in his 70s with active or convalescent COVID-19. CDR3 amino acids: CASSLEYGEQFF. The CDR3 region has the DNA TGTGCCAGCAGCCTAGAATACGGTGAGCAGTTCTTC. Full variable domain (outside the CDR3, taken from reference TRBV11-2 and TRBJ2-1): EAGVAQSPRYKIIEKRQSVAFWCNPISGHATLYWYQQILGQGPKLLIQFQNNGVVDDSQLPKDRFSAERLKGVDSTLKIQPAKLEDSAVYLCASSLEYGEQFFGPGTRLTVL.